This T cell receptor beta chain was observed in a study of cytomegalovirus exposure and HLA in healthy donors (dated by TCRdb to the late 2010s). Study-level background: In an earlier analysis of under 750 of the donors, 250 to 350 Gb of sequence data and 100 million or so unique TCR beta sequences from 180 million or so T cells were reported. Rather than using new phenotypic data, the later analysis identified candidate immune exposures from TCR beta sequences and from how often those sequences occurred across donors. The study profiled the T cell repertoires of under 850 subjects by immunosequencing and related them to cytomegalovirus serostatus. Donor age, sex, ethnicity and CMV serostatus were compiled alongside the repertoire data. The number of typed donors differed by locus: about 620-630 for A, B, C, DRB1 and DQB1; 522 for DQA1; 606 for DPA1; and 450 to 480 for DPB1. Because of strong linkage in the cohort, four or five DR-DQ haplotypes were treated as single units for association and clustering. The study was designed to test whether signatures of past pathogen exposure could be identified by cataloging public T cell receptors. Along with the roughly 700-subject first cohort, a separate validation cohort of over 90 different subjects was used. Roughly 300 gigabases of sequencing data and approximately 85 million unique TCR sequences were included in an early release covering under 650 HLA-typed donors. In a later analysis, previously published TCR beta repertoires from 666 donors were re-analyzed and high-resolution HLA genotyping was added so that TCR occurrence patterns could be studied. Among the roughly 400 genotyped donors, about 85% belonged to the genetic ancestry cluster associated with self-reported Caucasian donors. Both class I and class II loci were covered by HLA typing, at four-digit resolution. Genome-wide SNP genotypes for about three fifths of the roughly 670 donors were used in a later genetic analysis, which treated that subset as a discovery cohort. In an earlier analysis of roughly 540 of the donors, high-throughput TCR beta sequencing was used to judge whether each TCR beta V gene segment behaved as functional or pseudogenic. To predict cytomegalovirus infection status, the study brought together high-throughput TCR immunosequencing, statistical association of individual TCRs with disease status, and machine learning. All discovery cohort repertoires had been generated using a single sequencing platform. Among 300 to 450 genotyped donors of the cohort, an average of around 240,000 unique TCR beta nucleotide sequences were sequenced per donor, around 18% of them non-productive.

The cohort comprised under 700 healthy bone marrow donors. At the time of sampling, all cohort members were nominally healthy, though unrecorded immune exposures were likely present. The donor was CMV seropositive and was included in the group of some 290 seropositive cohort members. Each donor provided a peripheral blood sample, and peripheral blood mononuclear cells were used for TCR beta sequencing. Genomic DNA extraction from the blood cell samples was performed with the Qiagen DNeasy Blood Extraction Kit. Concerning this clone itself: The specificity of this receptor is unknown. No much larger clone is present one base from it, and per-base qualities are unavailable.

Overall study results and their limits: CMV serostatus was the only immune exposure information available for the cohort. When HLA alleles, especially DR and DQ, strongly co-occurred, attributing TCR associations to individual alleles was difficult. Because some donors lacked HLA typing at each locus, the association tests relied only on the typed subset. In a later analysis, HLA-associated TCR beta chains showed more clonal expansion and lower generation probabilities than non-associated chains that were equally common. Several of the top co-occurrence clusters appeared to be linked to parvovirus B19, influenza, CMV and Epstein-Barr virus, according to a later analysis. It was suggested by the authors that the approach could potentially be generalized to other disease states and immunological phenotypes. An association between a missense DCLRE1C variant and V-gene and J-gene trimming of TCR beta chains was found in a later genetic analysis and replicated in an independent cohort. In a later analysis, most CMV-associated TCR beta chains were found to appear HLA-restricted, with HLA associations seemingly driven largely by CMV exposure. The classifier was reported to diagnose cytomegalovirus status with high specificity and sensitivity in both the original cohort and the validation cohort. Only TCR beta chains were sequenced in this cohort, and the absence of alpha or paired-chain data limited detectable features. In an earlier analysis of approximately 590 of the donors, most TCR beta V segments appeared in productive rearrangements about 87% or about 30% of the time, broadly matching IMGT annotations. In a later analysis, TCR association rates were found to vary across HLA loci, with the most associated TCRs seen for DRB1 alleles and the fewest for HLA-C alleles. Specific HLA alleles were associated with around 18,000 TCR beta sequences at a false discovery rate of 0.05 in a later analysis. Across donors, most TCR sequences were observed very rarely, whereas some public TCRs were present in many individuals. Sequencing depth was assumed to be roughly uniform across donors in the presence/absence analyses, though that assumption may not hold. The study gave a list of some 150 TCR beta chains associated with cytomegalovirus. Linkage disequilibrium might explain the correlated functional status among segregating V segments, but an unknown experimental factor could not be ruled out. Because counts were too low, seventeen rarely observed V segments, including chromosome 9 orphons, were excluded from the earlier analysis of about 500 of the donors. Some IMGT-functional V segments, including TRBV6-2 and TRBV6-3, could not be told apart with the 87-base-pair reads, so those segments were excluded. In vitro tests confirmed that a few of the cytomegalovirus-associated TCR beta chains recognize cytomegalovirus antigens. A further reported finding was that TCR beta sequences accurately predicted the HLA-A and HLA-B alleles for most subjects in the first cohort. In a later genetic analysis, fewer N-insertions in productive TCRs were reported among donors in an Asian-associated ancestry cluster than the roughly 640-donor mean. A cluster of highly shared sequence variants was judged likely to represent a technical artifact of the sequencing pipeline.

Including cysteine and phenylalanine, the CDR3 has 12 amino acids. Of the read, only the CDR3 DNA is kept; its 36 bases are in frame from base 1. In the germline V gene, CDR1 corresponds to ENHRY and CDR2 to SYGVKD. Trimming accounts for 7 bases at V and 9 bases at J, while the number of junction bases matched to no gene is 6. The library relied on the immunoSEQ multiplex PCR assay. The multiplex PCR relied on a mix of 60 forward primers for TCR Vbeta segments and 13 reverse primers for TCR Jbeta segments. The CDR3 region of rearranged TCR beta genes was amplified from genomic DNA with a multiplex PCR assay. The Illumina HiSeq System was used to sequence the amplified TCR beta libraries as 87-base-pair reads. On the authors' methods: A later analysis tallied roughly 80 million unique TCR beta chains across the 660 or so repertoires, and some 12 million of those chains were shared by two or more donors. Raw reads were error-corrected and collapsed into unique sequences with a nearest-neighbor algorithm that merged closely related sequences to remove PCR and sequencing errors. V, D and J gene segments were assigned by aligning CDR3 sequences to IMGT reference sequences. Each retained sequence needed at least a six-nucleotide match to both a V gene segment and a J gene segment. A rearrangement counted as productive if the CDR3 had no stop codons and remained in frame with V and J, and every other rearrangement counted as non-productive. CDR3 was defined by IMGT convention, running from the second conserved V-encoded cysteine to the conserved J-encoded phenylalanine. Sequences without an unambiguous match to a single V gene segment were excluded from the earlier analysis of 587 of the donors. In an earlier analysis of around 590 of the donors, a V segment was called functional when productive rearrangements were above 56.7%, and segregating when the standard deviation between donors exceeded 5%. A statistical classification framework was built for diagnosing cytomegalovirus status from the catalog of TCR beta chain sequences. In a later analysis, TCR nucleotide sequences were compared against IMGT/GENE-DB human TR gene sequences so that V and J genes could be assigned. Using the TCRdist pipeline, a later analysis assigned CDR3 sequences along with most-parsimonious VDJ recombination scenarios. In a later analysis, each TCR beta chain was defined by its CDR3 amino acid sequence together with its V-gene family, and reads lacking a unique V-gene family were excluded. In a later analysis, approximately 590 highly shared, low-generation-probability nucleotide sequences were removed to address suspected cross-contamination and a sequencing artifact. In a later analysis, a clonal expansion index for each public chain was calculated from normalized within-repertoire ranks of inferred template counts. In a later analysis, generation probabilities were computed using a VDJ recombination model fitted to out-of-frame rearrangements, and the results were checked against IGoR. In a later analysis, TCR-TCR, TCR-HLA and TCR-CMV co-occurrence was scored with hypergeometric tests, and a repertoire-size bias correction was applied to TCR pairs. False discovery rates were estimated in a later analysis by permuting HLA or CMV assignments 20 times. In a later analysis, co-occurring TCRs were grouped using DBSCAN, with TCRdist sequence similarity added in when clustering inside HLA-allele-positive subsets. Co-occurrence clustering excluded repertoires with fewer than 30,000 or more than 120,000 public chains, plus five with anomalous nucleotide sharing. TCRdb's version of the immuneACCESS table is confined to in-frame rearrangements and falls short of the full clone set. An unresolved V gene accounts for under half of the shortfall where checked; the remainder is of unknown origin. V and J calls and clone size are copied from that table; D and trimming were computed from the DNA. This sample comprises around 100,000 clones, less than 80% of them detected only once. The ten largest clones add up to 4.1% of the sample.

The chain is made from TRBV10-3 and TRBJ2-1, with 7 bases in between that match TRBD2. Sequenced sample: PBMCs. The origin of this receptor is a woman in her thirties or forties in good health and CMV-seropositive. The CDR3 is CAITRERGEQFF. In nucleotide form, the sequence is TGTGCCATCACGCGGGAGAGGGGTGAGCAGTTCTTC.